The 14 T cell receptor beta chains presented below share a single source sample, sequenced in a study of T-cell reconstitution after alpha-beta-depleted transplantation in children (dated by TCRdb to the mid-2010s). In the paper's terms, the treatment or condition label means: allogeneic hematopoietic cell transplantation with graft depleted of TCRalphabeta T cells and CD19 B cells. To prepare the library, PCR was applied. The reads were generated on an Illumina HiSeq 2500. TCR libraries were prepared with molecular barcoding, using unique molecular identifiers to normalize TCRbeta repertoire quantification. The raw public data were reprocessed by TCRdb itself: fastp quality trimming at Q25, MiXCR clonotype calling, in-frame beta chains only. Under each unique CDR3 protein, matching rows form one entry showing the most common genes and DNA. In all, the sample holds 450,000 to 600,000 distinct CDR3 sequences, and 10% to 15% of those were seen once. The top ten hold approximately 2% of the sample.

Sequenced here: PBMCs, mostly from graft donor cells, sampled 360 days after TCRalphabeta/CD19-depleted stem cell transplant. Receptor source: a male patient aged 10 to 17 who had a stem cell transplant for acute myeloid leukemia, so the T cells may come from the graft donor.

V usage is TRBV30 and J usage is TRBJ2-5, with a tentative D call TRBD1 (6 bases). This CDR3 contains 16 residues. Between the trimmed V and J ends, which lost 3 bases and 5 bases, there was a span of 22 bases. The germline gives CDR1 GTSNPN, CDR2 SVGIG (reference sequence). The CDR3 sequence is CAWSYPTGTQRETQYF. CDR3 in DNA: TGTGCCTGGAGCTACCCAACAGGGACCCAGAGGGAGACCCAGTACTTC.

There are a few counts of this clonotype. This rearrangement joins TRBV28 to TRBJ2-3; TRBD2 might be the D (6 bases). The CDR3 length is 17 residues. V dropped 7 bases and J dropped 4 bases, with 24 bases sitting between them. Germline V gene lookup returns CDR1 MDHEN and CDR2 SYDVKM. The chain's CDR3 is CASKTTGTLAGPDTQYF. CDR3 sequence (DNA): TGTGCCAGCAAAACGACCGGGACTCTAGCCGGACCAGATACGCAGTATTTT.

The V call is TRBV29-1, the J call TRBJ1-2; D uncertain. V lost 0 bases, J lost 1 base, and 6 bases lay in between. The CDR3 covers 13 residues. Germline values: CDR1 SQVTM, CDR2 ANQGSEA. Here the CDR3 DNA reads TGCAGCGTTGAAGATGGAGATAACTATGGCTACACCTTC. Translating it yields CSVEDGDNYGYTF. Full variable domain (rest looked up from reference TRBV29-1 and TRBJ1-2): SAVISQKPSRDICQRGTSLTIQCQVDSQVTMMFWYRQQPGQSLTLIATANQGSEATYESGFVIDKFPISRPNLTFSTLTVSNMSPEDSSIYLCSVEDGDNYGYTFGSGTRLTVV.

This clonotype was observed a handful of times. The chain is built from TRBV7-9 and TRBJ2-5; D call uncertain. The CDR3 covers 14 residues. The germline gives CDR1 SEHNR, CDR2 FQNEAQ (reference sequence). The V end was cut by 4 bases, the J end by 0 bases, with 9 bases between. The CDR3 DNA reads TGTGCCAGCAGCTCAGGAGTCTACCAAGAGACCCAGTACTTC. It encodes CASSSGVYQETQYF.

This rearrangement joins TRBV18 to TRBJ2-7; possibly TRBD1 for D (6 bases). Germline loops: CDR1 KGHSH, CDR2 LQKENI. The CDR3 contains 12 residues. V was cut by 7 bases and J by 7 bases, with 14 bases left in between. Written as DNA, the CDR3 is TGTGCCAGCTTACAGGGTTCGGGTGAGCAGTACTTC. This encodes CASLQGSGEQYF.

This clonotype was observed a few times. The V call is TRBV29-1, the J call TRBJ2-1, with TRBD2 matching over 9 bases. Trimming cost V 7 bases and J 8 bases; bases outside gene matches: 12. CDR1 is SQVTM, CDR2 ANQGSEA, per germline. The CDR3 runs 14 residues. DNA of the CDR3: TGCAGCGCGCCAACTAGCGGGTGGGGCCATGAGCAGTTCTTC. This gives the protein CSAPTSGWGHEQFF.

Ten or more counts support this clonotype. CDR3 protein: CASITGGRELFF. The CDR3 nucleotides read TGTGCCAGCATCACCGGGGGTAGGGAGCTGTTTTTT. The rearrangement uses TRBV28 and TRBJ2-2; tentatively, D is TRBD2 (6 bases). CDR1 MDHEN and CDR2 SYDVKM come from the germline V gene. V was cut by 7 bases and J by 9 bases, with 12 bases left in between. This CDR3 is 12 amino acids long.

The chain couples TRBV28 to TRBJ2-4; no definite D call. This CDR3 comprises 14 residues. V was trimmed by 2 bases and J by 0 bases, leaving 5 bases between them. Germline V gene data show CDR1 as MDHEN and CDR2 as SYDVKM. Here the CDR3 DNA reads TGTGCCAGCAGTTTACAGTTAGCCAAAAACATTCAGTACTTC. Translation: CASSLQLAKNIQYF.

This clonotype has ten or more counts. V is TRBV18 and J is TRBJ2-7, with no clear D. V was clipped by 3 bases and J by 0 bases, with 12 bases between them. Germline CDR1 and CDR2: KGHSH and LQKENI. The CDR3 is made up of 15 amino acids. The CDR3, as DNA: TGTGCCAGCTCACCTTCTCTAGAAGTCTCCTACGAGCAGTACTTC. Protein: CASSPSLEVSYEQYF.

This clonotype was observed at least ten times. V and J are TRBV12-3 or TRBV12-4 and TRBJ2-3, with TRBD2 matching over 11 bases. The CDR3 loop spans 15 amino acids. V shed 5 bases, J shed 8 bases, and the junction held 9 bases outside the gene matches. The CDR3 DNA follows: TGTGCCAGCAGTCCGCCGGGACTAGCGGAAGGTACGCAGTATTTT. Translation gives CASSPPGLAEGTQYF.

This clonotype was seen only once. The chain uses TRBV29-1 and TRBJ1-1; D not certain. The CDR3 spans 14 residues. In germline, CDR1 is SQVTM, CDR2 ANQGSEA. The germline V and J ends were trimmed by 3 bases and 0 bases, with 11 bases remaining between them. Here the CDR3 reads CSVELANMNTEAFF. DNA for the CDR3: TGCAGCGTTGAGTTGGCTAACATGAACACTGAAGCTTTCTTT.

V usage is TRBV29-1 and J usage is TRBJ2-6, with D possibly being TRBD1 (6 bases). The germline V gene has CDR1 SQVTM and CDR2 ANQGSEA. With 3 bases removed from V and 0 bases from J, the gap between germline ends came to 18 bases. CDR3 length: 18 amino acids. The CDR3 loop is CSVEKATGLNSGANVLTF. The DNA for the CDR3 is TGCAGCGTTGAGAAAGCCACAGGGTTGAACTCTGGGGCCAACGTCCTGACTTTC.

This clonotype has ten or more counts. This chain uses TRBV20-1 with TRBJ1-5; D gene unclear. Per germline, CDR1 DFQATT and CDR2 SNEGSKA (reference sequence). Trimming stripped 4 bases from V and 0 bases from J, with 4 bases between. The CDR3 sequence is 12 residues long. In DNA form, the CDR3 reads TGCAGTGCTAAACATAGCAATCAGCCCCAGCATTTT. Its translation is CSAKHSNQPQHF.

This clonotype has more than one count but fewer than ten. The CDR3 protein is CASSADRTIYEKLFF. CDR3 DNA sequence: TGTGCCAGCAGTGCAGATAGAACGATCTATGAAAAACTGTTTTTT. The chain couples TRBV2 to TRBJ1-4; D is undetermined. Germline lookup yields CDR1 SNHLY and CDR2 FYNNEI. Trimming cost V 4 bases and J 6 bases, with 15 bases left between them. This CDR3 is 15 amino acids long. The full variable domain, rest sourced from reference TRBV2 and TRBJ1-4, is EPEVTQTPSHQVTQMGQEVILRCVPISNHLYFYWYRQILGQKVEFLVSFYNNEISEKSEIFDDQFSVERPDGSNFTLKIRSTKLEDSAMYFCASSADRTIYEKLFFGSGTQLSVL.